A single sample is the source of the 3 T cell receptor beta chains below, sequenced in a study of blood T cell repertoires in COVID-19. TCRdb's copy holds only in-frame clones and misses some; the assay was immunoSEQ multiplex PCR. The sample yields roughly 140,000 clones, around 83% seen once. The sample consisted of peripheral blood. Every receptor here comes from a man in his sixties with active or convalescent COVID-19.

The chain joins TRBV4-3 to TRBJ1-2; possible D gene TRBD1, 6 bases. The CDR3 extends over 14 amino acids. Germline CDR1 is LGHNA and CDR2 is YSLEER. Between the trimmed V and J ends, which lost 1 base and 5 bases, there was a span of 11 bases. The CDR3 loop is CASSQARGAYGYTF. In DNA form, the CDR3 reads TGCGCCAGCAGCCAAGCCAGGGGCGCGTATGGCTACACCTTC.

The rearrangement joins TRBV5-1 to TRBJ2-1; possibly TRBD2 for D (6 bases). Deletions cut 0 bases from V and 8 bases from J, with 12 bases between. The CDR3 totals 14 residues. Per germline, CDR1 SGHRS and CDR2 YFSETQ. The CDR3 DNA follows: TGCGCCAGCAGCTTGGGAGGGCAGCGGGATGAGCAGTTCTTC. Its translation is CASSLGGQRDEQFF. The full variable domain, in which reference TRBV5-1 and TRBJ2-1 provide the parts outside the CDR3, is KAGVTQTPRYLIKTRGQQVTLSCSPISGHRSVSWYQQTPGQGLQFLFEYFSETQRNKGNFPGRFSGRQFSNSRSEMNVSTLELGDSALYLCASSLGGQRDEQFFGPGTRLTVL.

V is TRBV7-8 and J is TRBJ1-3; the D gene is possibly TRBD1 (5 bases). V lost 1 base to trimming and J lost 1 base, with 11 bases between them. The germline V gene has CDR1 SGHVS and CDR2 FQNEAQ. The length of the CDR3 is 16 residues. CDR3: CASSLVTGTSGNTIYF. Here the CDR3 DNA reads TGTGCCAGCAGCTTAGTTACGGGGACTTCTGGAAACACCATATATTTT.